This TCR beta chain was recovered during a study of type 1 regulatory T cells. Whole-study context: T-allo10 is an in vitro-generated, Tr1-enriched CD4 T cell product specific for alloantigen.

In this sample, this clonotype turned up a few times. Antigen unknown. From the reads, TCRdb called clonotypes with MiXCR, one entry per CDR3 protein. The sample has fewer than 75,000 distinct CDR3 sequences; roughly half are singletons. Findings of the study overall: Type 1 regulatory T cells had a more restricted TCR repertoire than non-type 1 regulatory T cells.

Trimming left V 4 bases short and J 5 bases short, with 20 bases between. This CDR3 is 16 amino acids long. Germline lookup yields CDR1 SEHNR and CDR2 FQNEAQ (reference sequence). This sequence originates from a human donor in good health. The sequencing sample was made of cultured non-Tr1 T cells, either the whole culture or a sorted T cell fraction (not recorded which). This rearrangement joins TRBV7-9 to TRBJ1-2; no clear D gene. DNA of the CDR3: TGTGCCAGCAGCTCGCTAGGATCCAGGCCCACTTATGGCTACACCTTC. Translating it yields CASSSLGSRPTYGYTF.